This T cell receptor beta chain was sequenced for a study of T cells in Graves' hyperthyroidism and ophthalmopathy. Amplification of TCR beta CDR3 regions used RNA as the template. TCR CDR3 underwent first-round RT-PCR with the HTBI primer set. MiXCR, applied by TCRdb to the multiplex PCR reads, yields one record per CDR3 protein. The sample lists under 300,000 distinct CDR3 sequences; around 20% were seen once. This clonotype came up many times. The antigen is undetermined. The CDR3 is made up of 12 amino acids. Trimming shortened V by 6 bases and J by 7 bases, and 11 bases separated the two germline ends. CDR1 is MDHEN and CDR2 is SYDVKM in the germline V gene. Points from the study as a whole: Among thyroid clonotypes expanded above 0.001, most also appeared in blood.

What was sequenced was blood. The chain combines TRBV28 with TRBJ2-3, with D perhaps matching TRBD2 (6 bases). The receptor's source is a man younger than 40 with Graves' ophthalmopathy. CDR3 coding DNA: TGTGCCAGCAGCCCCCGGGGGAATACGCAGTATTTT. Protein sequence: CASSPRGNTQYF.